Presented here are 15 T cell receptor beta chains from one specimen sequenced in a study of shared clonotypes between healthy human individuals. Profiled with immunoSEQ multiplex PCR; TCRdb holds only in-frame clones, not every one. The data contain about 2.4 million clones, roughly nine tenths of them seen just once; the ten biggest clones take up roughly 0.14%. Sequences were obtained from naive CD4+ T cells sorted from blood. Stated subset: CD45RA+ positively selected. All receptors come from a man between 18 and 29 years old in good health.

The genes are TRBV10-1 and TRBJ2-5; 9 bases line up with TRBD2. The CDR3 is made up of 15 amino acids. Unmatched junction bases numbered 2, after V lost 2 bases and J lost 1 base. In germline, CDR1 is WNHNN, CDR2 SYGVQD (reference sequence). As DNA, the CDR3 is TGCGCCAGCAGTGAGGAACTAGCGGGCCAAGAGACCCAGTACTTC. Protein product: CASSEELAGQETQYF.

This chain uses TRBV29-1 with TRBJ1-1; D is unresolved. This CDR3 has 14 residues. V was trimmed by 2 bases and J by 0 bases, leaving 10 bases between them. Germline V gene sequence: CDR1 SQVTM, CDR2 ANQGSEA. The CDR3 loop is CSVERQSMNTEAFF. CDR3 in DNA: TGCAGCGTTGAACGGCAGTCTATGAACACTGAAGCTTTCTTT.

This clone was detected only a few times. V and J are TRBV11-2 and TRBJ2-7; D not resolved. This CDR3 region has 14 residues. V was shortened by 5 bases and J by 7 bases, with 18 bases between the two germline ends. Germline CDR1 and CDR2: SGHAT and FQNNGV. Here the CDR3 DNA reads TGTGCCAGCAGCCCCCTTGGGGATCCGAGGGAGCAGTACTTC. The encoded protein is CASSPLGDPREQYF.

The V and J genes are TRBV30 and TRBJ2-7; 8 bases are shared with TRBD1. J lost 4 bases, V lost 3 bases, and 20 bases had no gene match. The CDR3 consists of 18 residues. The germline V gene encodes CDR1 GTSNPN and CDR2 SVGIG (reference sequence). DNA for the CDR3: TGTGCCTGGAGGGCAAAGGGACAGGTGATTAACTGGGGTTACGAGCAGTACTTC. This codes for CAWRAKGQVINWGYEQYF.

This clone appeared a single time. The chain combines TRBV14 with TRBJ2-4; maybe TRBD2 (6 bases). V lost 4 bases, J lost 11 bases, and 15 bases lay in between. The CDR3 length is 13 residues. Germline CDR1 reads SGHDN; CDR2 reads FVKESK. The CDR3 sequence is CASSPRGAGVQYF. DNA of the CDR3: TGTGCCAGCAGCCCGCGGGGAGCCGGGGTTCAGTACTTC.

The chain links TRBV18 to TRBJ2-5; 7 bases match TRBD1. V dropped 6 bases and J dropped 7; count of bases not matched to a gene: 29. The CDR3 has 20 residues. CDR1 is KGHSH and CDR2 is LQKENI in the germline V gene. CDR3: CASSPEPTGPGTNRGGTQYF. The CDR3 DNA sequence: TGTGCCAGCTCCCCGGAACCGACAGGGCCCGGGACCAACCGGGGTGGGACCCAGTACTTC.

This clone has just one count. V and J are TRBV9 and TRBJ2-1; 12 positions agree with TRBD2. V was clipped by 0 bases and J by 7 bases; unmatched bases: 8. Germline V gene sequence: CDR1 SGDLS, CDR2 YYNGEE. The CDR3 has 17 residues. The CDR3 sequence: CASSVGGASGRANEQFF. The CDR3 bases are TGTGCCAGCAGCGTAGGTGGGGCTAGCGGGAGGGCAAATGAGCAGTTCTTC.

CDR3 nucleotide sequence: TGTGCCAGCGCTGGGACAACATACGAGCAGTACTTC. It yields the protein CASAGTTYEQYF. This chain joins TRBV6-6 and TRBJ2-7; D may be TRBD1 (6 bases). Germline V gene data show CDR1 as MNHNY and CDR2 as SVGAGI (reference sequence). V lost 8 bases and J lost 4, with 12 bases in between. This CDR3 spans 12 amino acids.

The CDR3 loop reads CASSGGQFNSPLHF. CDR3 DNA: TGTGCCAGCAGTGGAGGACAGTTTAATTCACCCCTCCACTTT. The chain carries TRBV6-1 and TRBJ1-6; maybe TRBD1 (6 bases). Per the germline V gene, CDR1 is MNHNS and CDR2 is SASEGT. This CDR3 has 14 amino acids. V gave up 4 bases and J gave up 6 bases, with 10 bases separating them.

The V gene is TRBV4-1, the J gene TRBJ2-1, with D possibly being TRBD1 (8 bases). The germline gives CDR1 MGHRA, CDR2 YSYEKL. Trimming shortened V by 1 base and J by 7 bases, and 23 bases separated the two germline ends. The CDR3 is made up of 18 amino acids. The CDR3 DNA reads as TGCGCCAGCAGCCAAGCGCTCCGACAGGGGAGGGCAATTAATGAGCAGTTCTTC. It specifies CASSQALRQGRAINEQFF.

The rearrangement joins TRBV9 to TRBJ2-1; 8 positions match TRBD1. The CDR3 contains 18 residues. Germline-derived CDR1 and CDR2 are SGDLS and YYNGEE. J was trimmed by 0 bases and V by 0 bases; bases with no gene match: 8. For the CDR3, the DNA is TGTGCCAGCAGCGTAGGACCAGGGGGCTCAAGCTCCTACAATGAGCAGTTCTTC. Protein sequence: CASSVGPGGSSSYNEQFF.

This sequence joins TRBV4-1 and TRBJ2-5; TRBD2 aligns across 12 bases. Trimming cost V 4 bases and J 5 bases; bases outside gene matches: 5. CDR1 MGHRA and CDR2 YSYEKL come from the germline V gene. This CDR3 region has 15 residues. CDR3 sequence reads: CASSPGLAGFETQYF. The CDR3 DNA sequence: TGCGCCAGCAGCCCAGGACTAGCGGGGTTTGAGACCCAGTACTTC.

The rearrangement joins TRBV4-3 to TRBJ1-1; 11 bases line up with TRBD1. Germline V gene data show CDR1 as LGHNA and CDR2 as YSLEER. The CDR3 contains 15 residues. Losses at the gene ends were 5 bases for V and 4 bases for J; bases not matched to a gene: 6. The DNA for the CDR3 is TGCGCCAGCAGCTGGCCGGGACAGGGGGTCACTGAAGCTTTCTTT. Translation gives CASSWPGQGVTEAFF.

The chain couples TRBV28 to TRBJ1-4; no reliable D call. This CDR3 is built from 20 residues. With 6 bases removed from V and 0 bases from J, the gap between germline ends came to 26 bases. CDR1 and CDR2 (germline): MDHEN, SYDVKM. The CDR3 region is CASSLDVADFGRSTNEKLFF. The CDR3 DNA follows: TGTGCCAGCAGCCTCGATGTCGCCGATTTCGGCCGTTCAACTAATGAAAAACTGTTTTTT.

The chain has TRBV4-1 and TRBJ2-2, with 14 positions matching TRBD2. The J segment lost 5 bases and the V segment lost 0 bases, leaving 11 bases of the junction unmatched. The CDR3 extends over 20 amino acids. Germline CDR1 reads MGHRA; CDR2 reads YSYEKL. Here the CDR3 DNA reads TGCGCCAGCAGCCAAGAATCGGGGACTAGCGGGAGATCGAGTACCGGGGAGCTGTTTTTT. It specifies CASSQESGTSGRSSTGELFF.